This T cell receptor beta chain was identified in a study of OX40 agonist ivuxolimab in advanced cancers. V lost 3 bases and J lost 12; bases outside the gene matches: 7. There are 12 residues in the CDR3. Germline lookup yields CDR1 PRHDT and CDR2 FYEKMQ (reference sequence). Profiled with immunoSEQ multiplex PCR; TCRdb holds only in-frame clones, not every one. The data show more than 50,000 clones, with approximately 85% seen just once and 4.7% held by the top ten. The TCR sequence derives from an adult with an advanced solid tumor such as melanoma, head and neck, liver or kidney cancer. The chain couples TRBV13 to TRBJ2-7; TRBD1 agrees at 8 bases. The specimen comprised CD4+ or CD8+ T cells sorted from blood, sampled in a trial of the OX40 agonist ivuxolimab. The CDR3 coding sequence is TGTGCCAGCAGCTTGGGTAGGACAGGGTGGTACTTC. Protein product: CASSLGRTGWYF.